The text below deals with one T cell receptor (beta chain). The sample belongs to a study of patients and donors after allogeneic stem cell transplantation. The CDR3 has 16 amino acids. Germline loops: CDR1 KGHSH, CDR2 LQKENI. Trimming took 2 bases from V and 0 from J, leaving 11 bases between them. A single record per CDR3 protein comes from TCRdb applying MiXCR to the RT-PCR reads. The top ten hold around 5.5% of the sample, which has roughly 960,000 distinct CDR3 sequences, more than 15% seen once. This sequence joins TRBV18 and TRBJ2-1, with a weak D call TRBD1 (5 bases). The sequencing input was blood, either unsorted or a sorted T cell fraction (not recorded which). This TCR derives from a human donor who was either an allogeneic HSCT recipient or a stem cell or donor lymphocyte infusion donor (not recorded which). It is not recorded whose cells these are; they may come from a transplant donor. The CDR3 sequence: CASSPWGRSSYNEQFF. The CDR3 DNA reads TGTGCCAGCTCACCATGGGGCCGTAGCTCCTACAATGAGCAGTTCTTC.